This is a list of T cell receptor beta chains from one sample in a study of T cell repertoires in cytomegalovirus infection. TCRdb re-called the reads with MiXCR, one entry per CDR3 protein. The top ten clones hold about 13% of a sample with about 450,000 distinct CDR3 sequences, under 40% of them seen once. The sequencing input was PBMCs. The receptors come from a human donor in good health (CMV status not recorded). Some clones in this sample may be carry-over from other donors' samples. Each CDR3 is given with its conserved first and last residue. D genes are given only for firm matches. Clone size is stated in some rows and not others, as once, few, many or a class when expanded.

TRBV19	TRBD1	.	TRBJ1-1	CASTSTGVRTEAFF	TGTGCCAGTACCTCAACAGGGGTCCGCACTGAAGCTTTCTTT
TRBV6-6	TRBD1	once	TRBJ2-7	CASSPQGAPREQYF	TGTGCCAGCAGTCCTCAGGGGGCGCCACGCGAGCAGTACTTC
TRBV24-1	.	few	TRBJ1-2	CATSGGGSYGYTF	TGTGCCACCAGTGGGGGTGGGTCCTATGGCTACACCTTC
TRBV2	.	.	TRBJ1-1	CASLVVLAEAFF	TGTGCCAGCCTCGTAGTACTCGCCGAAGCTTTCTTT
TRBV4-1	.	.	TRBJ2-7	CASSQVVSYEQYF	TGCGCCAGCAGCCAAGTGGTATCCTACGAGCAGTACTTC
TRBV27	.	few	TRBJ2-1	CASSLSWQRSYNEQFF	TGTGCCAGCAGTTTATCTTGGCAGAGATCCTACAATGAGCAGTTCTTC
TRBV6-2/TRBV6-3	TRBD1	few	TRBJ2-5	CASRPWTGAQETQYF	TGTGCCAGCAGACCTTGGACAGGGGCGCAAGAGACCCAGTACTTC
TRBV19	.	.	TRBJ1-3	CASSIYGNGNTIYF	TGTGCCAGTAGTATCTACGGGAATGGAAACACCATATATTTT
TRBV20-1	TRBD2	.	TRBJ2-1	CSAGKGALGGGLNNEQFF	TGCAGTGCCGGAAAAGGGGCCTTAGGCGGGGGGCTGAACAATGAGCAGTTCTTC
TRBV18	TRBD2	.	TRBJ2-7	CASSPFSGGPDEQYF	TGTGCCAGCTCACCCTTTAGCGGGGGGCCGGACGAGCAGTACTTC
TRBV19	TRBD2	.	TRBJ2-1	CASSHTSGSSYNEQFF	TGTGCCAGTAGTCACACTAGCGGTAGCTCCTACAATGAGCAGTTCTTC
TRBV6-5	.	.	TRBJ1-2	CASSPRGRRLYGYTF	TGTGCCAGCAGTCCCAGGGGACGCCGGCTCTATGGCTACACCTTC
TRBV7-8	.	.	TRBJ1-2	CASSPTGGGYGYTF	TGTGCCAGCAGTCCGACGGGGGGGGGCTATGGCTACACCTTC
TRBV20-1	TRBD1	few	TRBJ1-5	CSARATPGQGHSNQPQHF	TGCAGTGCTAGAGCTACACCGGGACAGGGCCATAGCAATCAGCCCCAGCATTTT
TRBV7-9	.	many	TRBJ1-2	CASSLDPLGYTF	TGTGCCAGCAGCTTAGACCCGCTCGGCTACACCTTC
TRBV27	.	few	TRBJ2-4	CASSTPEQRQINIQYF	TGTGCCAGCAGTACCCCCGAACAGCGGCAAATAAACATTCAGTACTTC
TRBV5-6	TRBD1	.	TRBJ1-1	CASSTQGAAEAFF	TGTGCCAGCAGCACCCAGGGGGCGGCTGAAGCTTTCTTT
TRBV18	.	few	TRBJ1-5	CASSPELGNQPQHF	TGTGCCAGCTCACCAGAGCTCGGCAATCAGCCCCAGCATTTT
TRBV11-2	.	few	TRBJ1-3	CASSLDRDFGGNTIYF	TGTGCCAGCAGCTTAGACAGGGACTTCGGTGGAAACACCATATATTTT
TRBV20-1	.	.	TRBJ1-1	CSARDRENPEAFF	TGCAGTGCTAGAGATCGGGAGAACCCTGAAGCTTTCTTT
TRBV2	TRBD2	.	TRBJ2-5	CASSEASGVETQYF	TGTGCCAGCAGTGAGGCTAGCGGGGTCGAGACCCAGTACTTC
TRBV4-1	.	.	TRBJ1-2	CASSQTGGGYTF	TGCGCCAGCAGCCAAACTGGTGGGGGCTACACCTTC
TRBV7-8	.	few	TRBJ1-2	CASSLQGGYGYTF	TGTGCCAGCAGCTTACAGGGTGGCTATGGCTACACCTTC
TRBV20-1	.	.	TRBJ2-5	CSATLETQYF	TGCAGTGCCACCCTTGAGACCCAGTACTTC
TRBV10-3	.	.	TRBJ2-7	CAISEPSNGFDYEQYF	TGTGCCATCAGTGAGCCGAGTAATGGCTTCGACTACGAGCAGTACTTC
TRBV27	TRBD1	.	TRBJ1-1	CASSSRQGNTEAFF	TGTGCCAGCAGTTCCCGACAGGGGAACACTGAAGCTTTCTTT
TRBV29-1	TRBD1	.	TRBJ1-2	CSVEAGTGRDYGYTF	TGCAGCGTTGAAGCCGGGACAGGAAGGGACTATGGCTACACCTTC
TRBV7-9	.	few	TRBJ2-2	CASSSLGTGELFF	TGTGCCAGCAGCTCCTTAGGGACCGGGGAGCTGTTTTTT
TRBV6-2/TRBV6-3	.	few	TRBJ1-2	CASSSHTYGYTF	TGTGCCAGCAGTTCCCACACCTATGGCTACACCTTC
TRBV5-5	.	.	TRBJ2-1	CASSAPGGTGNNEQFF	TGTGCCAGCTCGGCCCCGGGAGGGACAGGGAACAATGAGCAGTTCTTC
TRBV6-5	.	few	TRBJ1-1	CASRLTGDRQAFF	TGTGCCAGCAGACTGACAGGAGATCGTCAAGCTTTCTTT
TRBV19	TRBD1	.	TRBJ1-1	CASSGQGRNTEAFF	TGTGCCAGTAGTGGACAGGGGAGGAACACTGAAGCTTTCTTT
TRBV3-1	.	few	TRBJ1-1	CASSQDERSDGNTEAFF	TGTGCCAGCAGCCAAGATGAGAGGTCCGACGGGAACACTGAAGCTTTCTTT
TRBV19	TRBD1	.	TRBJ1-5	CASSYPGGSNQPQHF	TGTGCCAGTAGTTACCCAGGGGGGAGCAATCAGCCCCAGCATTTT
TRBV7-8	.	.	TRBJ2-7	CASGDRYSYEQYF	TGTGCCAGCGGCGACAGATATTCCTACGAGCAGTACTTC
TRBV12-3/TRBV12-4	.	.	TRBJ1-4	CASSSLLSGVLATNEKLFF	TGTGCCAGCAGTTCCCTTCTCAGTGGAGTACTGGCAACTAATGAAAAACTGTTTTTT
TRBV20-1	TRBD1	.	TRBJ2-7	CSAPPGQGVYEQYF	TGCAGTGCTCCCCCGGGACAGGGGGTTTACGAGCAGTACTTC
TRBV7-2	.	.	TRBJ1-1	CASSFNLLTEAFF	TGTGCCAGCAGCTTCAATTTACTTACTGAAGCTTTCTTT
TRBV20-1	TRBD1	.	TRBJ2-2	CSAALRQGAYGELFF	TGCAGTGCCGCCCTGAGACAGGGGGCATACGGGGAGCTGTTTTTT
TRBV28	TRBD2	few	TRBJ2-5	CASRPTGGSETQYF	TGTGCCAGCAGACCGACGGGGGGGTCAGAGACCCAGTACTTC
TRBV11-2	.	.	TRBJ2-1	CVSSLISTQSQFF	TGTGTCAGCAGCTTAATTTCAACCCAGTCCCAGTTCTTC
TRBV4-1	.	.	TRBJ2-3	CASSQGDITSHTQYF	TGCGCCAGCAGCCAAGGGGACATAACTAGTCATACGCAGTATTTT
TRBV5-1	.	.	TRBJ1-4	CASSFLAPRDEKLFF	TGCGCCAGCAGCTTCTTGGCACCCCGGGATGAAAAACTGTTTTTT
TRBV7-8	TRBD1	few	TRBJ1-2	CASSRAGQTYGYTF	TGTGCCAGCAGCCGCGCGGGACAGACATATGGCTACACCTTC
TRBV28	TRBD1	many	TRBJ1-5	CASIPQGGQPQHF	TGTGCCAGCATCCCCCAAGGGGGCCAGCCCCAGCATTTT
TRBV7-9	.	.	TRBJ1-2	CASSPGIHYGYTF	TGTGCCAGCAGCCCGGGGATCCACTATGGCTACACCTTC
TRBV5-6	TRBD1	.	TRBJ1-5	CASSLRGGADNQPQHF	TGTGCCAGCAGCTTGAGAGGGGGCGCAGACAATCAGCCCCAGCATTTT
TRBV7-9	TRBD1	.	TRBJ2-7	CASSFPGTESSYEQYF	TGTGCCAGCAGCTTCCCCGGGACAGAGTCTTCGTACGAGCAGTACTTC
TRBV12-3/TRBV12-4	.	few	TRBJ2-3	CASSFRKPSTDTQYF	TGTGCCAGCAGTTTCAGAAAACCTAGCACAGATACGCAGTATTTT
TRBV10-3	.	few	TRBJ1-5	CAISEWMGQPQHF	TGTGCCATCAGTGAGTGGATGGGTCAGCCCCAGCATTTT
TRBV2	.	.	TRBJ2-7	CASSEQGSYEQYF	TGTGCCAGCAGTGAACAGGGCTCCTACGAGCAGTACTTC
TRBV27	TRBD2	.	TRBJ2-3	CARSSPALLAIPFDTQYF	TGTGCCCGCAGTTCGCCTGCATTACTAGCGATCCCCTTTGATACGCAGTATTTT
TRBV11-2	.	.	TRBJ1-5	CAISLGPHNQPQHF	TGTGCCATCAGCTTAGGTCCTCACAATCAGCCCCAGCATTTT
TRBV6-5	TRBD1	few	TRBJ1-2	CASSWDRNYGYTF	TGTGCCAGCAGTTGGGACAGGAACTATGGCTACACCTTC
TRBV11-3	.	.	TRBJ2-5	CASSLDHGQETQYF	TGTGCCAGCAGCTTAGATCACGGACAAGAGACCCAGTACTTC
TRBV14	.	few	TRBJ2-7	CASSKGHWAGEQYF	TGTGCCAGCAGCAAGGGACATTGGGCAGGCGAGCAGTACTTC
TRBV12-3/TRBV12-4	.	few	TRBJ1-3	CASSSIGWGNTIYF	TGTGCCAGCAGTTCAATAGGTTGGGGAAACACCATATATTTT
TRBV7-2	.	few	TRBJ1-1	CASSYKRTANTEAFF	TGTGCCAGCAGCTATAAAAGGACCGCTAACACTGAAGCTTTCTTT